This TCR beta chain appears in the sequencing data of a study of Ad26.COV2.S vaccination and SARS-CoV-2 variants. The study, taken as a whole, reports: Participants given vaccine showed non-spike TCR breadth similar to that of placebo recipients.

This CDR3 has 12 residues. V was trimmed by 8 bases and J by 14 bases, leaving 19 bases between them. Germline V CDR1 and CDR2: MDHEN, SYDVKM. Points on this clone: The antigen is not known.

The assay was immunoSEQ multiplex PCR, and TCRdb's table has in-frame clones only and misses some. The table lists 120,000 to 150,000 clones, about nine tenths of them singletons. The sequenced sample was peripheral blood, obtained after recovery from COVID-19. The chain couples TRBV28 to TRBJ2-4; a weak D match, TRBD2 (7 bases). The sequence came from a human donor who had recovered from COVID-19. CDR3: CASSKGRGPEYF. Here the CDR3 DNA reads TGTGCCAGCTCTAAGGGGCGGGGGCCGGAGTACTTC.